This T cell receptor beta chain was identified in a study of T cell responses to AZD1222 COVID-19 vaccine. Study findings and constraints: Spike-specific TCR breadth and depth rose after two AZD1222 doses. The study reported that nearly half of spike-specific TCRs target unmutated variant regions.

This table comes from immunoSEQ multiplex PCR, and its TCRdb copy is limited to in-frame clones, with some not included. The top ten clones hold 5.5% to 8% of a sample with around 44,000 clones, about 86% of them seen once. This CDR3 region has 15 residues. Looked up from germline, CDR1 is MNHEY and CDR2 is SVGAGI. The V gene end was trimmed by 6 bases and the J gene end by 6 bases; junction bases not matched to a gene: 11. This clone was recorded only once. Its antigen is not known. Sequenced here: peripheral blood, sampled 28 days after the second AZD1222 dose. The receptor was isolated from an adult who received the AZD1222 COVID-19 vaccine. The J gene is TRBJ2-1, the V gene TRBV6-5; 7 bases map to TRBD2. CDR3 in DNA: TGTGCCAGCAGGACTGAGCGGGATGGGGCCAATGAGCAGTTCTTC. It is translated as CASRTERDGANEQFF.